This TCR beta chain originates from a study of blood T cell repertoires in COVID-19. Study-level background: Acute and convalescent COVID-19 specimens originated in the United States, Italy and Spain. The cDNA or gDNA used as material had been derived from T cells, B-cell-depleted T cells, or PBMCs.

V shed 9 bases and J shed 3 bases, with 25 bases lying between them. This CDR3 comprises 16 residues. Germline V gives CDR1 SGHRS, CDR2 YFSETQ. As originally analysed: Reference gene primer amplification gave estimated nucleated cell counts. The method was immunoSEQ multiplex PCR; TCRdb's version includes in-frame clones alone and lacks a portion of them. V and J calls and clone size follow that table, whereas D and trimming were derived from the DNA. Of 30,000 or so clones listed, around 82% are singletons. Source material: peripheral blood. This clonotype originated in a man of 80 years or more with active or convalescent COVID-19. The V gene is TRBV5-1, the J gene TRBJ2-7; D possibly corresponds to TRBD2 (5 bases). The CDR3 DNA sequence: TGCGCCACCTCCGATCACCGGGGATCTGGGATCTACGAGCAGTACTTC. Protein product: CATSDHRGSGIYEQYF.